A single sample is the source of the 21 T cell receptor beta chains below, sequenced in a study of T-cell reconstitution after alpha-beta-depleted transplantation in children. The authors prepared the TCRbeta library with unique molecular identifiers. Each CDR3 protein gets one entry after TCRdb re-called the PCR reads with MiXCR. The sample comprises 500,000 to 650,000 distinct CDR3 sequences, around 13% of which are singletons, and 2% to 2.5% rests with the top ten. Material: PBMCs, mostly from graft donor cells, obtained 360 days after TCRalphabeta/CD19-depleted stem cell transplant. The receptors stem from a male patient aged 10 to 17 who had a stem cell transplant for acute myeloid leukemia, so the T cells may come from the graft donor.

This clonotype was observed a handful of times. This sequence joins TRBV5-6 and TRBJ2-5, with 9 bases matching TRBD2. The CDR3 loop spans 16 amino acids. CDR1 is SGHDT, CDR2 YYEEEE, per germline. With 1 base clipped from V and 5 bases from J, the junction kept 9 bases outside the gene matches. CDR3 sequence reads: CASSLFSGSEGETQYF. The CDR3 coding sequence is TGTGCCAGCAGCTTGTTTAGCGGGAGCGAGGGCGAGACCCAGTACTTC.

The gene calls are TRBV10-2 and TRBJ2-5; no clear D. The CDR3 is 15 residues long. V was shortened by 7 bases and J by 3 bases, with 18 bases between the two germline ends. Germline V lookup: CDR1 WSHSY, CDR2 SAAADI. CDR3 protein: CASKVVPVQKETQYF. Here the CDR3 DNA reads TGCGCCAGCAAAGTAGTTCCTGTACAGAAAGAGACCCAGTACTTC.

Of note for this clonotype: A read error may produce the germline difference seen at one junction end. The rearrangement joins TRBV7-9 to TRBJ2-7; D is perhaps TRBD2 (5 bases). The V gene's germline CDR1 is SEHNR and CDR2 FQNEAQ (reference sequence). The CDR3 totals 12 residues. CDR3 in DNA: TGTGCCAGCAGCCTAGCTAAGTACGAGCAGTACTTC. It specifies CASSLAKYEQYF.

The gene calls are TRBV28 and TRBJ2-1, with TRBD2 matching 12 bases. Germline CDR1 is MDHEN and CDR2 is SYDVKM. V trimming: 3 bases; J trimming: 0 bases; junction bases outside the gene matches: 6. The CDR3 extends over 18 amino acids. The CDR3 nucleotides are TGTGCCAGCAGTTTTACTAGCGGGAGGACGAGCTCCTACAATGAGCAGTTCTTC. Its translation: CASSFTSGRTSSYNEQFF.

Only one count was recorded for this clonotype. One base away lies a much larger clone, so this may be a sequencing read error. V gene TRBV5-1 combines with J gene TRBJ2-2; 9 bases are a match to TRBD2. This CDR3 has 18 residues. CDR1 is SGHRS and CDR2 is YFSETQ in the germline V gene. The DNA of the CDR3 is TGCGACAGCAGCCCTCGGGTTAGCGGGAGACCGAACACCGGGGAGCTGTTTTTT. This sequence encodes CDSSPRVSGRPNTGELFF. Variable domain in full (rest from reference TRBV5-1 and TRBJ2-2): KAGVTQTPRYLIKTRGQQVTLSCSPISGHRSVSWYQQTPGQGLQFLFEYFSETQRNKGNFPGRFSGRQFSNSRSEMNVSTLELGDSALYLCDSSPRVSGRPNTGELFFGEGSRLTVL.

The CDR3 coding sequence is TGTGCCACTCTTAAGAGGAGCTCCTACAATGAGCAGTTCTTC. It translates to CATLKRSSYNEQFF. The chain carries TRBV6-2 or TRBV6-3 and TRBJ2-1; D ambiguous. Germline loops: CDR1 MNHEY, CDR2 SVGEGT. Trimming removed 10 bases at V and 0 bases at J, with 13 bases between. The CDR3 totals 14 residues.

This clonotype was counted between two and nine times. V gene TRBV12-3 or TRBV12-4 combines with J gene TRBJ2-7; TRBD1 aligns across 9 bases. V dropped 4 bases and J dropped 11; count of bases not matched to a gene: 6. The CDR3 loop spans 12 amino acids. The CDR3 region has the DNA TGTGCCAGCAGTTCAACCGGGACAGGGAAGTACTTC. This gives the protein CASSSTGTGKYF.

The chain is built from TRBV12-5 and TRBJ2-5; unclear D gene. The CDR3 covers 17 residues. Germline assignment: CDR1 LGHNT and CDR2 FRNRAP. V shed 0 bases and J shed 7 bases, with 21 bases lying between them. The CDR3 region has the DNA TGTGCTAGTGGTTTGGTAACATCAACTCAGGTGGTGGGGACCCAGTACTTC. Translation gives CASGLVTSTQVVGTQYF.

The CDR3 bases are TGTGCCACCAGCAGAGACTGGACCGAGCAGTACTTC. Protein: CATSRDWTEQYF. The chain uses TRBV15 and TRBJ2-7; D remains ambiguous. The CDR3 sequence is 12 residues long. Germline-derived CDR1 and CDR2 are LNHNV and YYDKDF (reference sequence). With 0 bases removed from V and 6 bases from J, the gap between germline ends came to 6 bases.

This clonotype was detected many times. This sequence joins TRBV20-1 and TRBJ2-1, with TRBD2 matching over 7 bases. V trimming: 2 bases; J trimming: 5 bases; junction bases outside the gene matches: 6. Germline CDR1 and CDR2: DFQATT and SNEGSKA (reference sequence). This CDR3 has 14 residues. The CDR3 loop is CSARRASGHNEQFF. The DNA of the CDR3 is TGCAGTGCTAGACGGGCTAGCGGACACAATGAGCAGTTCTTC.

The gene calls are TRBV20-1 and TRBJ2-7, with 8 bases lining up with TRBD1. V was clipped by 4 bases and J by 4 bases; unmatched bases: 3. This CDR3 is built from 12 residues. The V gene's germline CDR1 is DFQATT and CDR2 SNEGSKA (reference sequence). In DNA, the CDR3 is TGCAGTGCTACTGGACAGGGATACGAGCAGTACTTC. Amino acids: CSATGQGYEQYF.

This chain joins TRBV20-1 and TRBJ1-2; the D gene is possibly TRBD1 (6 bases). V shed 5 bases and J shed 3 bases, with 16 bases lying between them. Germline CDR1 DFQATT, CDR2 SNEGSKA (reference sequence). The CDR3 spans 14 residues. In DNA, the CDR3 is TGCAGTGCTGGATACAGGGAAGACGACTATGGCTACACCTTC. As protein: CSAGYREDDYGYTF.

The rearrangement joins TRBV20-1 to TRBJ1-2; 7 nucleotides agree with TRBD1. Trimming cost V 3 bases and J 7 bases; bases outside gene matches: 11. The CDR3 is 14 amino acids. Per the germline V gene, CDR1 is DFQATT and CDR2 is SNEGSKA (reference sequence). CDR3 protein: CSARREGALPGYTF. DNA for the CDR3: TGCAGTGCTAGGAGGGAGGGGGCGCTACCTGGCTACACCTTC.

The chain joins TRBV3-1 to TRBJ2-3; the D gene is possibly TRBD2 (6 bases). The CDR3 is 17 residues long. The germline V and J ends were trimmed by 3 bases and 0 bases, with 16 bases remaining between them. The V gene's germline CDR1 is LGHDT and CDR2 YNNKEL (reference sequence). The chain's CDR3 is CASSHIGGQSSTDTQYF. In DNA, the CDR3 is TGTGCCAGCAGCCATATTGGAGGGCAGTCTAGCACAGATACGCAGTATTTT.

This clonotype has only a few counts. The chain links TRBV28 to TRBJ2-7; 8 bases are a match to TRBD1. Germline-derived CDR1 and CDR2 are MDHEN and SYDVKM. This CDR3 spans 15 amino acids. V lost 3 bases, J lost 2 bases, and 6 bases stayed unmatched. CDR3 region: CASSLWDRMTYEQYF. The CDR3 region has the DNA TGTGCCAGCAGTTTGTGGGACAGGATGACCTACGAGCAGTACTTC.

V and J are TRBV4-2 and TRBJ2-3, with 9 nucleotides matching TRBD2. The CDR3 extends over 17 amino acids. Per germline, CDR1 LGHNA and CDR2 YNFKEQ. V lost 2 bases, J lost 5 bases, and 11 bases stayed unmatched. For the CDR3, the DNA is TGTGCCAGCAGCCAAAGGGGGGCTAGCGGGATCGAAGATACGCAGTATTTT. Translation gives CASSQRGASGIEDTQYF.

The chain joins TRBV9 to TRBJ2-7; D unresolved. The germline gives CDR1 SGDLS, CDR2 YYNGEE. V was clipped by 0 bases and J by 5 bases, with 15 bases between them. The CDR3 has 15 residues. CDR3 bases: TGTGCCAGCAGCGTAGGATGGGGTAAGAACCACGAGCAGTACTTC. It is translated as CASSVGWGKNHEQYF.

The rearrangement links TRBV7-3 to TRBJ2-1; D tentatively reads TRBD1 or TRBD2 (6 bases each). The CDR3 spans 15 residues. From germline, CDR1 is SGHTA and CDR2 FQGTGA. Trimming took off 1 base at V and 2 bases at J, with 9 bases between the two ends. This CDR3 reads CASSLRGAAYNEQFF. CDR3 sequence (DNA): TGTGCCAGCAGCTTAAGGGGGGCCGCCTACAATGAGCAGTTCTTC.

At least ten counts were recorded for this clonotype. The V call is TRBV29-1, the J call TRBJ2-1; 7 nucleotides match TRBD2. Germline V CDR1 and CDR2: SQVTM, ANQGSEA. The CDR3 is 10 residues long. With V trimmed by 6 bases and J by 10 bases, 3 bases remained unmatched. Here the CDR3 reads CSVLTSEQFF. The CDR3 nucleotides are TGCAGCGTGCTGACTAGCGAGCAGTTCTTC.

This clonotype occurred a few times. The V gene is TRBV4-3, the J gene TRBJ2-3, with 11 nucleotides matching TRBD2. With V trimmed by 1 base and J by 4 bases, 10 bases remained unmatched. The CDR3 loop spans 18 amino acids. Germline V CDR1 and CDR2: LGHNA, YSLEER. CDR3 DNA: TGCGCCAGCAGCCAAGGGTTACTAGCGGGAGCGTCCCCAGATACGCAGTATTTT. This translates into CASSQGLLAGASPDTQYF.

This clonotype was counted only a few times. This chain uses TRBV4-3 with TRBJ2-3, with 9 positions matching TRBD1. Germline trimming cut 1 base from V and 3 bases from J; bases unmatched to any gene: 2. The CDR3 contains 15 residues. Germline CDR1 and CDR2: LGHNA and YSLEER. CDR3: CASSQATGGTDTQYF. For the CDR3, the DNA is TGCGCCAGCAGCCAAGCGACAGGGGGGACAGATACGCAGTATTTT.